Each of the 11 T cell receptor beta chains below was sequenced from the same sample in a study of cytomegalovirus exposure and HLA in healthy donors. The PCR had 60 Vbeta and 13 Jbeta primers. Generated by immunoSEQ multiplex PCR, the TCRdb table keeps only in-frame clones and is missing some. This table has about 180,000 clones, roughly 78% appearing once. Sequencing input: PBMCs. The source is a woman between 45 and 60 years old in good health and CMV-seropositive.

This chain connects TRBV7-6 to TRBJ1-2; D call uncertain. Germline lookup yields CDR1 SGHVS and CDR2 FNYEAQ. With 5 bases removed from V and 8 bases from J, the gap between germline ends came to 18 bases. CDR3 length: 14 residues. The CDR3: CASSQETGGYGYTF. The CDR3 region has the DNA TGTGCCAGCAGCCAGGAAACTGGTGGATACGGCTACACCTTC.

The chain couples TRBV6-5 to TRBJ1-2; weak D call: TRBD1 (6 bases). The V end lost 2 bases, the J end lost 8 bases, and 15 bases lay between the germline ends. CDR1 is MNHEY, CDR2 SVGAGI, per germline. The CDR3 consists of 14 residues. The CDR3: CASSYDRDIIGYTF. For the CDR3, the DNA is TGTGCCAGCAGTTACGACCGGGACATAATCGGCTACACCTTC.

This clone was counted a single time. J is TRBJ2-3 and V is TRBV15; D remains unclear. The length of the CDR3 is 15 residues. CDR1 and CDR2 from the germline V gene are LNHNV and YYDKDF (reference sequence). The V end lost 7 bases, the J end lost 0 bases, and 14 bases lay between the germline ends. CDR3 bases: TGTGCCACCACCCCCCGTGTGAGTAGCACAGATACGCAGTATTTT. This translates into CATTPRVSSTDTQYF.

This clone was observed a few times. The genes are TRBV7-2 and TRBJ2-7; D not certain. CDR1 is SGHTA, CDR2 FQGNSA, per germline. The CDR3 consists of 14 residues. The V and J ends lost 2 bases and 7 bases respectively, with 15 bases between them. CDR3 bases: TGTGCCAGCAGCTTAAACGGTCTATCGCGGGAGCAGTACTTC. Translated, it gives CASSLNGLSREQYF.

The chain joins TRBV5-5 to TRBJ2-2, with 9 bases that match TRBD1. The CDR3 runs to 15 residues. V shed 4 bases and J 5 bases; nucleotides not matched to a gene: 6. The germline gives CDR1 SGHKS, CDR2 YYEKEE (reference sequence). CDR3: CASSRFDRGTGELFF. The CDR3 nucleotides read TGTGCCAGCAGCCGTTTTGACAGGGGGACCGGGGAGCTGTTTTTT.

CDR3 DNA sequence: TGTGCCAGCAGTTACAGTCGGCAGGGACAAGCTGGCTACACCTTC. It yields the protein CASSYSRQGQAGYTF. This sequence joins TRBV6-6 and TRBJ1-2; D is perhaps TRBD1 (6 bases). This CDR3 has 15 amino acids. Germline CDR1 MNHNY, CDR2 SVGAGI (reference sequence). Deletions cut 2 bases from V and 7 bases from J, with 17 bases between.

The rearrangement uses TRBV5-1 and TRBJ2-4; D call uncertain. Trimming shortened V by 0 bases and J by 10 bases, and 8 bases separated the two germline ends. CDR1 and CDR2 (germline): SGHRS, YFSETQ. This CDR3 is built from 12 residues. DNA for the CDR3: TGCGCCAGCAGCTTGGCACCCGGTATTCAGTACTTC. This gives the protein CASSLAPGIQYF.

J is TRBJ2-7 and V is TRBV18; D gene uncertain. The CDR3 extends over 13 amino acids. Trimming pared 0 bases from V and 3 bases from J, leaving 6 bases between. CDR1 KGHSH and CDR2 LQKENI come from the germline V gene. The CDR3 bases are TGTGCCAGCTCACCACCAGGAGACTACGAGCAGTACTTC. Encoded protein: CASSPPGDYEQYF.

V usage is TRBV7-9 and J usage is TRBJ1-5; D uncertain. The CDR3 totals 14 residues. Trimming stripped 4 bases from V and 3 bases from J, with 10 bases between. Germline CDR1 is SEHNR and CDR2 is FQNEAQ (reference sequence). The CDR3 sequence: CASSSFNTNQPQHF. The CDR3 bases are TGTGCCAGCAGCTCTTTTAACACCAATCAGCCCCAGCATTTT.

The CDR3 DNA reads TGTGCCAGCAGCCCTACCACAGATACGCAGTATTTT. It translates to CASSPTTDTQYF. This rearrangement joins TRBV7-8 to TRBJ2-3; D ambiguous. Looked up from germline, CDR1 is SGHVS and CDR2 is FQNEAQ. V lost 5 bases and J lost 2, with 5 bases in between. The CDR3 has 12 residues.

The rearrangement uses TRBV28 and TRBJ2-1; TRBD2 matches 12 bases. This CDR3 has 16 residues. V shed 8 bases, J shed 2 bases, and the junction held 7 bases outside the gene matches. CDR1 is MDHEN and CDR2 is SYDVKM in the germline V gene. The CDR3 DNA follows: TGTGCCAGCCGACTATCTAGCGGGAGGGCCTACAATGAGCAGTTCTTC. Protein product: CASRLSSGRAYNEQFF.